This record covers a single TCR beta chain. This entry is derived from a study of blood T cell repertoires in COVID-19. For the study at large: Sites across the United States, Italy and Spain contributed samples from acute and convalescent COVID-19.

Recruited during active infection, patients (from Seattle) were subsequently followed longitudinally. CDR3 length equals 14 residues. Germline-derived CDR1 and CDR2 are LNHDA and SQIVND (reference sequence). Deletions cut 6 bases from V and 0 bases from J, with 9 bases between. Using immunoSEQ multiplex PCR, the repertoire was profiled, and TCRdb retains in-frame clones only, with some absent. This sample yields nearly 70,000 clones, of which roughly 91% are seen a single time; less than 9% belongs to the top ten. The source material was peripheral blood. This clonotype was obtained from a man aged 35-49 years with COVID-19, enrolled during active disease. The rearrangement joins TRBV19 to TRBJ1-3, with TRBD1 as a possible D gene (6 bases). The CDR3 DNA follows: TGTGCCAGTAGCCGACAGGCCTCTGGAAACACCATATATTTT. Translating it yields CASSRQASGNTIYF. The entire variable domain, with the rest obtained from reference TRBV19 and TRBJ1-3, is as follows: DGGITQSPKYLFRKEGQNVTLSCEQNLNHDAMYWYRQDPGQGLRLIYYSQIVNDFQKGDIAEGYSVSREKKESFPLTVTSAQKNPTAFYLCASSRQASGNTIYFGEGSWLTVV.